The following is a TCR beta chain sequence with its context. These data are taken from a study of blood T cell repertoires in COVID-19. Germline V gene lookup returns CDR1 SNHLY and CDR2 FYNNEI. The CDR3 contains 15 residues. Deletions cut 6 bases from V and 4 bases from J, with 15 bases between. The protocol was immunoSEQ multiplex PCR, while the TCRdb copy is restricted to in-frame clones and leaves out a portion. In the table there are about 280,000 clones, 85% of which are singletons. V gene TRBV2 combines with J gene TRBJ2-2; TRBD1 might be the D (6 bases). This receptor was identified in a woman aged 50 to 60 who had recovered from COVID-19. The sample comprised PBMCs or T cells enriched from blood (not recorded which). CDR3 sequence: CASRPDRNPTGELFF. The DNA of the CDR3 is TGTGCCAGCAGGCCGGACAGAAACCCCACCGGGGAGCTGTTTTTT.